This is a list of T cell receptor beta chains from one sample in a study of cytomegalovirus exposure and HLA in healthy donors. Produced via immunoSEQ multiplex PCR; TCRdb's table is partial and in-frame only. The sample comprises about 160,000 clones, approximately 78% of which are singletons, and around 1.4% rests with the top ten. The sequencing sample was made of PBMCs. The receptors originated from a male donor in good health and CMV-seronegative. Each CDR3 is given with its conserved first and last residue. The D gene is left open where the match is weak. Clone size appears in some rows only: once, few, many, or a class for an expanded clone.

cdr3_length j_call v_call d_call clone_size cdr3_aa cdr3_nt
14 TRBJ1-2 TRBV6-5 - - CASSYSGANYGYTF TGTGCCAGCAGTTACTCAGGGGCTAACTATGGCTACACCTTC
14 TRBJ1-1 TRBV11-1 - - CASSITRESTEAFF TGTGCCAGCAGCATCACCAGGGAATCCACTGAAGCTTTCTTT
14 TRBJ2-7 TRBV14 - - CASSQRTELYEQYF TGTGCCAGCAGCCAACGGACAGAGCTCTACGAGCAGTACTTC
17 TRBJ2-7 TRBV4-1 - few CASSRGSGLRITYEQYF TGCGCCAGCAGCCGAGGATCGGGACTGCGAATCACCTACGAGCAGTACTTC
15 TRBJ2-3 TRBV7-3 - once CASSSIAGRQDTQYF TGTGCCAGCAGCTCCATCGCGGGACGTCAAGATACGCAGTATTTT
19 TRBJ2-3 TRBV30 TRBD2 - CAWSVDLAGGLHFTDTQYF TGTGCCTGGAGTGTTGACCTAGCGGGGGGGCTACACTTCACAGATACGCAGTATTTT
14 TRBJ1-2 TRBV8-2 - - CGTQQGAVNYGYTF TGTGGCACCCAACAGGGGGCGGTTAACTATGGCTACACCTTC
13 TRBJ1-1 TRBV16 - - CASSLGQNTEAFF TGTGCCAGCAGCCTCGGACAAAACACTGAAGCTTTCTTT
13 TRBJ2-1 TRBV19 - - CASSIGGYNEQFF TGTGCCAGTAGTATTGGAGGATACAATGAGCAGTTCTTC
16 TRBJ1-2 TRBV28 TRBD1 - CASSRDRGALEYGYTF TGTGCCAGCAGCCGGGACAGGGGGGCTCTGGAGTATGGCTACACCTTC
15 TRBJ1-3 TRBV7-6 - - CASSLGSGFGNTIYF TGTGCCAGCAGCTTAGGGTCAGGGTTTGGAAACACCATATATTTT
16 TRBJ2-7 TRBV2 - few CASRPFSGMGSYEQYF TGTGCCAGCAGACCATTTAGCGGAATGGGCTCCTACGAGCAGTACTTC
12 TRBJ1-4 TRBV15 - - CATSRDGEKLFF TGTGCCACCAGCAGAGACGGTGAAAAACTGTTTTTT
17 TRBJ2-3 TRBV9 - once CASSGRLGGGATDTQYF TGTGCCAGCAGCGGACGCCTGGGCGGAGGGGCCACAGATACGCAGTATTTT
15 TRBJ2-1 TRBV4-3 TRBD1 - CASSLQPGQYNEQFF TGCGCCAGCAGCCTACAACCGGGACAGTACAATGAGCAGTTCTTC
15 TRBJ1-5 TRBV5-8 - - CASSWRGYSNQPQHF TGTGCCAGCAGCTGGAGGGGATATAGCAATCAGCCCCAGCATTTT
16 TRBJ2-1 TRBV7-9 - - CASSLEADYPYNEQFF TGTGCCAGCAGCTTAGAAGCCGACTACCCCTACAATGAGCAGTTCTTC
16 TRBJ2-7 TRBV6-5 TRBD1 - CASSSAPGQNRYEQYF TGTGCCAGCAGTTCGGCTCCGGGACAGAATCGTTACGAGCAGTACTTC
17 TRBJ2-2 TRBV5-1 TRBD2 - CASSPSPSGGAGGELFF TGCGCCAGCAGCCCCAGCCCTAGCGGGGGGGCCGGCGGGGAGCTGTTTTTT
14 TRBJ1-4 TRBV19 TRBD1 - CASSSTGRNEKLFF TGTGCCAGTAGTTCGACAGGGAGGAATGAAAAACTGTTTTTT
14 TRBJ1-5 TRBV18 - - CASSPRESNQPQHF TGTGCCAGCTCACCGCGAGAAAGCAATCAGCCCCAGCATTTT
14 TRBJ2-7 TRBV2 TRBD2 - CASTSLAGGPLQYF TGTGCCAGCACTAGCCTAGCGGGAGGGCCATTGCAGTACTTC
11 TRBJ1-6 TRBV21-1 - - CASRENSPLHF TGTGCCAGCAGGGAGAATTCACCCCTCCACTTT
14 TRBJ2-7 TRBV13 - - CASTFGGSSYEQYF TGTGCCAGCACCTTCGGCGGAAGCTCCTACGAGCAGTACTTC
10 TRBJ2-1 TRBV7-2 - - CASGGNEQFF TGTGCCAGCGGAGGCAATGAGCAGTTCTTC
19 TRBJ2-6 TRBV5-1 TRBD1 - CASSRDDRGPTSGANVLTF TGCGCCAGCAGCAGGGACGACAGGGGTCCTACCTCTGGGGCCAACGTCCTGACTTTC
12 TRBJ1-1 TRBV5-6 - - CASTVRNTEAFF TGTGCCAGCACCGTGAGGAACACTGAAGCTTTCTTT
12 TRBJ2-5 TRBV19 TRBD1 - CASRRQGETQYF TGTGCCAGTAGGCGACAGGGAGAGACCCAGTACTTC
14 TRBJ1-2 TRBV27 TRBD1 few CASRDQQGYYGYTF TGTGCCAGCAGAGACCAACAGGGGTACTATGGCTACACCTTC
17 TRBJ1-2 TRBV9 TRBD1 - CASSATPGQGHNYGYTF TGTGCCAGCAGCGCTACACCGGGACAGGGCCATAACTATGGCTACACCTTC
15 TRBJ2-2 TRBV21-1 - - CASSKTRDITGELFF TGTGCCAGCAGCAAGACCAGGGACATAACCGGGGAGCTGTTTTTT
15 TRBJ2-3 TRBV5-6 - - CASSSRWTATDTQYF TGTGCCAGCAGCTCGAGGTGGACAGCCACAGATACGCAGTATTTT
13 TRBJ2-7 TRBV6-5 TRBD2 - CASSIGLAGEQYF TGTGCCAGCAGTATCGGACTAGCGGGCGAGCAGTACTTC
15 TRBJ2-7 TRBV7-2 TRBD1 - CASSLVRDRPYEQYF TGTGCCAGCAGCTTAGTCCGGGACAGACCCTACGAGCAGTACTTC